This TCR beta chain emerged from a study of CD8 T cells in Susac syndrome. The trim removed 6 bases at V and 5 bases at J, leaving 4 bases unmatched. The CDR3 contains 15 residues. Germline CDR1 reads MGHRA; CDR2 reads YSYEKL. TCR beta sequencing covered blood CD8+ and CD4+ T cells. TEMRA cells were FACS-enriched, and CD8+ and CD4+ T cells were isolated negatively. Random hexamers served to reverse transcribe roughly 0.45 to 1 ug RNA. A single record per CDR3 protein comes from TCRdb applying MiXCR to the immunoSEQ multiplex PCR reads. The sample carries 75,000 to 100,000 distinct CDR3 sequences, 94% recorded once.

This chain uses TRBV4-1 with TRBJ2-1, with 13 bases aligning to TRBD2. The sequencing sample was made of CD8+ T cells from PBMCs. This receptor was obtained from a human donor in good health. The CDR3 DNA is TGCGCCAGCAGTTTACTAGCGGGGGGGAACAATGAGCAGTTCTTC. Residues: CASSLLAGGNNEQFF.